This is a list of T cell receptor beta chains from one sample in a study of blood T cell repertoires in COVID-19. Sequencing was performed with immunoSEQ multiplex PCR; in TCRdb, only in-frame clones are kept and a portion is missing. The table includes roughly 46,000 clones, approximately 80% detected once. Sequencing was done on a sample of peripheral blood. The receptors were gathered from a man in his 60s with acute or convalescent COVID-19. Both conserved end residues are part of each CDR3. The D gene is left open where the match is weak. Size is omitted from some rows. Given values are once, few, many or a class for expanded clones.

v_gene	j_gene	d_gene	abundance	CDR3nt	CDR3aa
TRBV7-2	TRBJ1-1	TRBD1	once	TGTGCCAGCAGTCGGGACAGCACAAACACTGAAGCTTTCTTT	CASSRDSTNTEAFF
TRBV5-1	TRBJ1-3	TRBD1	.	TGCGCCAGCTCCGAAGGGGGCGCCTCGGGAAACACCATATATTTT	CASSEGGASGNTIYF
TRBV20-1	TRBJ2-1	TRBD1	.	TGCAGTGCTAGTGAGGGACAGGGGAGGGTTGAGCAGTTCTTC	CSASEGQGRVEQFF
TRBV7-9	TRBJ1-2	TRBD1	.	TGTGCCAGCAGCTTAGGAGGGACAGGGGATGGCTACACCTTC	CASSLGGTGDGYTF
TRBV9	TRBJ2-2	.	.	TGTGCCAGCAGCATACGACTCGACCCCTCGCCCGGGGAGCTGTTTTTT	CASSIRLDPSPGELFF
TRBV9	TRBJ2-7	.	.	TGTGCCAGCAGCCCCAGCGGTAGCCCAGGTGGCGAGCAGTACTTC	CASSPSGSPGGEQYF
TRBV11-3	TRBJ2-3	.	.	TGTGCCAGCAGCTTCCCCGCGGGTACGCAGTATTTT	CASSFPAGTQYF
TRBV11-2	TRBJ1-6	TRBD1	few	TGTGCCAGCAGCTTATTTGAAGGTGAGGGGGCAAGGTCACCCCTCCACTTT	CASSLFEGEGARSPLHF
TRBV2	TRBJ1-6	.	.	TGTGCCAGCAGCGGACAGTATAATTCACCCCTCCACTTT	CASSGQYNSPLHF
TRBV6-1	TRBJ1-5	.	.	TGTGCCAGCAGTGAAAGGCCAGGGCGGGGTCAGCCCCAGCATTTT	CASSERPGRGQPQHF
TRBV7-2	TRBJ2-5	.	.	TGTGCCAGCAGCTTAGCACAGGGCATCTCCCAAGAGACCCAGTACTTC	CASSLAQGISQETQYF
TRBV18	TRBJ1-5	TRBD1	.	TGTGCCAGCTCACGGACGGGACAGGGCGACGGGCCCCAGCATTTT	CASSRTGQGDGPQHF
TRBV19	TRBJ1-1	TRBD1	once	TGTGCCAGTAGTTCGGGGACAGGGTCGTGGGCTTTCTTT	CASSSGTGSWAFF
TRBV5-1	TRBJ1-4	.	few	TGCGCCAGCAGCTTGGCCAGGACAGATAATGAAAAACTGTTTTTT	CASSLARTDNEKLFF
TRBV29-1	TRBJ2-7	.	.	TGCAGCGTTAAAGCAGGGGATCCCTACGAGCAGTACTTC	CSVKAGDPYEQYF
TRBV3-1/TRBV3-2	TRBJ1-1	.	.	TGTGCCAGCAGCCCAGCGGGGGGTGCAACATTTTTTGACACTGAAGCTTTCTTT	CASSPAGGATFFDTEAFF
TRBV6-5	TRBJ1-2	.	large	TGTGCCAGCAGTTACTCGCCCACGAGGGTGAATGGCTACACCTTC	CASSYSPTRVNGYTF
TRBV28	TRBJ1-6	.	.	TGTGCCAGCAGTTCCCCCCAGGGCGCTGCCCTCCACTTT	CASSSPQGAALHF
TRBV3-1/TRBV3-2	TRBJ2-2	.	.	TGTGCCAGCAGTCTTTCGACACTCTACACCGGGGAGCTGTTTTTT	CASSLSTLYTGELFF
TRBV18	TRBJ1-5	TRBD1	.	TGTGCCAGCTCGGGACAGAATCAGCCCCAGCATTTT	CASSGQNQPQHF
TRBV28	TRBJ2-1	TRBD2	.	TGTGCCAGCAGTTTGAGTCGGGGGGGCCGTTATGAGCAGTTCTTC	CASSLSRGGRYEQFF
TRBV3-1/TRBV3-2	TRBJ1-1	.	.	TGTGCCAGCAGCCATATTAACAGGGAAACTGAAGCTTTCTTT	CASSHINRETEAFF
TRBV4-3	TRBJ2-1	TRBD1	.	TGCGCCAGCAGCCAATGGACAGGGAACCATGAGCAGTTCTTC	CASSQWTGNHEQFF
TRBV27	TRBJ1-2	.	.	TGTGCCAGCAGAGTCCAGGCAGGGAGGCTTGCGGGCTACACCTTC	CASRVQAGRLAGYTF
TRBV14	TRBJ2-5	TRBD1	few	TGTGCCAGCAGCCAACAGGCAGGGGGACAGACCCAGTACTTC	CASSQQAGGQTQYF
TRBV13	TRBJ2-3	TRBD2	.	TGTGCCAGCAGCTTAATCTCTAGCGGGGGTCAGGATACGCAGTATTTT	CASSLISSGGQDTQYF
TRBV9	TRBJ2-3	TRBD2	.	TGTGCCAGCAGCCCTAGCGGGCCCGGCACAGATACGCAGTATTTT	CASSPSGPGTDTQYF
TRBV3-1/TRBV3-2	TRBJ2-5	.	once	TGTGCCAGCAGCCACACCGGAGGAGAGACCCAGTACTTC	CASSHTGGETQYF
TRBV14	TRBJ1-1	.	.	TGTGCCAGCAGCCAAGATCCGGGGTTCGGTATCACTGAAGCTTTCTTT	CASSQDPGFGITEAFF
TRBV29-1	TRBJ2-1	.	.	TGCAGCGTCGGATCTTACAGGGTCACCTACAATGAGCAGTTCTTC	CSVGSYRVTYNEQFF
TRBV5-1	TRBJ2-5	TRBD1	.	TGCGCCAGCAGCTATACAGGGGGCAAAGTGGAGACCCAGTACTTC	CASSYTGGKVETQYF
TRBV6-1	TRBJ2-3	TRBD2	.	TGTGCCAGCAGTGTAACAATACTAGCGGGGGACACAGATACGCAGTATTTT	CASSVTILAGDTDTQYF
TRBV10-3	TRBJ1-2	TRBD1	.	TGTGCCATCAGTGAGTCGGAGACCGGGACAGCCTACACCTTC	CAISESETGTAYTF
TRBV28	TRBJ1-2	.	.	TGTGCCAGCAGTTTTCGACGTCGGGCAGGGGATGTGAACTATGGCTACACCTTC	CASSFRRRAGDVNYGYTF
TRBV15	TRBJ1-2	.	.	TGTGCCACCAGCAGAGATGAGGGGGTCACGGGCTACACCTTC	CATSRDEGVTGYTF
TRBV15	TRBJ1-5	TRBD1	.	TGTGCCACCAGCAGAGGGGACAGGGTGGCCAATCAGCCCCAGCATTTT	CATSRGDRVANQPQHF
TRBV30	TRBJ1-5	.	.	TGTGCCTGGTCGACTGGGAGTTATAGCAATCAGCCCCAGCATTTT	CAWSTGSYSNQPQHF
TRBV2	TRBJ1-1	.	.	TGTGCCAGCATTAGCCCACGTACGAACACTGAAGCTTTCTTT	CASISPRTNTEAFF
TRBV28	TRBJ1-5	.	.	TGTGCCAGCAGCCCACTCTTGACAGGCAATCAGCCCCAGCATTTT	CASSPLLTGNQPQHF
TRBV20-1	TRBJ1-1	.	once	TGCAGTGCACCGACGGGTGTGGAAGCTTTCTTT	CSAPTGVEAFF
TRBV18	TRBJ1-6	.	few	TGTGCCAGCTCACCCACGACAACCAATAATTCACCCCTCCACTTT	CASSPTTTNNSPLHF
TRBV7-2	TRBJ2-7	.	.	TGTGCCAGCAGCGCCTACAGGGTTGGGGAGCAGTACTTC	CASSAYRVGEQYF
TRBV18	TRBJ1-5	TRBD1	.	TGTGCCAGCTCCTACACAGGGGGAGAGGATCAGCCCCAGCATTTT	CASSYTGGEDQPQHF
TRBV3-1/TRBV3-2	TRBJ2-7	.	.	TGTGCCAGCAGCCAAGAGTTTAAGGGAGACGAGCAGTACTTC	CASSQEFKGDEQYF
TRBV30	TRBJ1-1	.	.	TGTGCCTGGAGTGATCGCACTGAAGCTTTCTTT	CAWSDRTEAFF
TRBV2	TRBJ1-1	.	.	TGTGCCAGCAGTGTAACAGGGTTGGTAGCTGAAGCTTTCTTT	CASSVTGLVAEAFF
TRBV24-1	TRBJ2-5	TRBD2	.	TGTGCCACCAGTGATTTTGGGCTAGCGGCAACCCAAGAGACCCAGTACTTC	CATSDFGLAATQETQYF
TRBV9	TRBJ2-6	TRBD1	.	TGTGCCAGCAGCGGAGGACAGGGGAGACGCTCTGGGGCCAACGTCCTGACTTTC	CASSGGQGRRSGANVLTF
TRBV15	TRBJ1-1	TRBD1	.	TGTGCCACCAGCAGAGATTTTTGGACAGGGGGCCGTTTGGAAGCTTTCTTT	CATSRDFWTGGRLEAFF
TRBV10-3	TRBJ2-1	.	once	TGTGCCATCAGTGGGACAGAGCGCTACAATGAGCAGTTCTTC	CAISGTERYNEQFF
TRBV12-3/TRBV12-4	TRBJ1-1	TRBD1	.	TGTGCCAGCAGTCTCGGACAGGGAGCTTTCTTT	CASSLGQGAFF
TRBV5-1	TRBJ2-7	.	.	TGCGCCAGCAGCCGAGGGCGGGACAGTGGGAACTACGAGCAGTACTTC	CASSRGRDSGNYEQYF
TRBV24-1	TRBJ1-2	.	.	TGTGCCACCAGTGATTTTACACTAAACTATGGCTACACCTTC	CATSDFTLNYGYTF
TRBV3-1/TRBV3-2	TRBJ1-2	.	.	TGTGCCAGCAGCCAAGTCGGAGGGCAGACGGGCTACACCTTC	CASSQVGGQTGYTF
TRBV19	TRBJ1-2	.	.	TGTGCCAGTAGTACAGGACAGCCTCCCTATGGCTACACCTTC	CASSTGQPPYGYTF
TRBV4-1	TRBJ1-5	.	.	TGCGCCAGCAGCCAAGAGGATACAGGGTTGGATCAGCCCCAGCATTTT	CASSQEDTGLDQPQHF